This T cell receptor (beta chain) was found in a study of OX40 agonist ivuxolimab in advanced cancers. Across the study: Patients took ivuxolimab, an agonistic anti-OX40 (CD134) antibody. Under the entry rules, prior anti-PD-1, anti-PD-L1 or anti-CTLA-4 therapy was allowed, and 35% to 40% had some.

Study results and caveats: Dose levels from 0.1 to 3.0 mg/kg saw CD4+ and CD8+ blood T cells expand clonally by week 6.

Worth noting for this clone: Its antigen remains unknown.

Germline CDR1 is SEHNR and CDR2 is FQNEAQ (reference sequence). The CDR3 loop spans 16 amino acids. The V gene end was trimmed by 4 bases and the J gene end by 7 bases; junction bases not matched to a gene: 8. Assay used: immunoSEQ multiplex PCR; TCRdb lists only in-frame clones, some missing. This sample yields about 38,000 clones, of which about 89% are seen a single time; about a third belongs to the top ten. J is TRBJ2-3 and V is TRBV7-9; 13 bases fit TRBD2. Sequenced material: CD4+ or CD8+ T cells sorted from blood, taken in a trial of the OX40 agonist ivuxolimab. The source is an adult with an advanced solid tumor such as melanoma, head and neck, liver or kidney cancer. For the CDR3, the DNA is TGTGCCAGCAGCTCCTGGACTAGCGGGAGTACGAATACGCAGTATTTT. Amino acid sequence: CASSSWTSGSTNTQYF. Based on the CDR3 plus reference TRBV7-9 and TRBJ2-3, the full variable domain is DTGVSQNPRHKITKRGQNVTFRCDPISEHNRLYWYRQTLGQGPEFLTYFQNEAQLEKSRLLSDRFSAERPKGSFSTLEIQRTEQGDSAMYLCASSSWTSGSTNTQYFGPGTRLTVL.